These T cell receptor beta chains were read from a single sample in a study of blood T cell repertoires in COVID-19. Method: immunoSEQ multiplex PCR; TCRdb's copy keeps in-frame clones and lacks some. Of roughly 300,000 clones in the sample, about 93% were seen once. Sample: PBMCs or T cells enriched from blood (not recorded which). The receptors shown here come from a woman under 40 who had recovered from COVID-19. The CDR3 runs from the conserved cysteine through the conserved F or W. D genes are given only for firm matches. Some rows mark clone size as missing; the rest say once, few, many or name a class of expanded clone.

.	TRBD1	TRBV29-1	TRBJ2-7	TGCAGCGTTGAAGGACAGGGGACCTACGAGCAGTACTTC	CSVEGQGTYEQYF
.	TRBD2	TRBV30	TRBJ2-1	TGTGCCTGGAGTGTAGGCGCGGGAGCTGGAAATGAGCAGTTCTTC	CAWSVGAGAGNEQFF
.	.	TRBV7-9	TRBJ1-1	TGTGCCAGCTCTAGGGGGAACACTGAAGCTTTCTTT	CASSRGNTEAFF
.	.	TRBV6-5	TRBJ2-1	TGTGCCACCCGGGGGAATGAGCAGTTCTTC	CATRGNEQFF
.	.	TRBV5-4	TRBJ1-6	TGTGCCAGCAGCGGGGACAATTCGGCCCGTTCACCCCTCCACTTT	CASSGDNSARSPLHF
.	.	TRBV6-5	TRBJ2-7	TGTGCCAGCAGTTACGTTACCGGCTCCTACGAGCAGTACTTC	CASSYVTGSYEQYF
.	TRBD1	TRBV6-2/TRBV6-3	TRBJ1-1	TGTGCCAGCAGCTCCGGGACAGGGTCGGACACTGAAGCTTTCTTT	CASSSGTGSDTEAFF
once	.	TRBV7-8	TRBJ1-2	TGTGCCAGCAGCTTAGGGTTACGGGGGGCGCAGGGCTACACCTTC	CASSLGLRGAQGYTF
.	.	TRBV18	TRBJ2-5	TGTGCCAGCTCACCACGTCCTGAGACCCAGTACTTC	CASSPRPETQYF
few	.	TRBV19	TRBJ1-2	TGTGCCAGAGGGTCCCGGACTCTGGGCTACACCTTC	CARGSRTLGYTF
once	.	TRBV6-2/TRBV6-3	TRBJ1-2	TGTGCCAGCAGCCAGAGAAACTATGGCTACACCTTC	CASSQRNYGYTF
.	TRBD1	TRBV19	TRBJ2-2	TGTGCCAGTCATAGGCGTCGACAGGGTCACGGGGAGCTGTTTTTT	CASHRRRQGHGELFF
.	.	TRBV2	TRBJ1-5	TGTGCCAGCAGGAGTACCGCCCCAGGGGCCAATCAGCCCCAGCATTTT	CASRSTAPGANQPQHF
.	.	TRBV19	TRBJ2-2	TGTGCCAGTAGTATAGGAAGGGGTCAGGGCGGGGAGCTGTTTTTT	CASSIGRGQGGELFF
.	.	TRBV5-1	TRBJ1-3	TGCGCCAGCAGCCGATCCCCGGGTTCTGGAAACACCATATATTTT	CASSRSPGSGNTIYF
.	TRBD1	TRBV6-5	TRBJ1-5	TGTGCCAGCAGTCAGGACAGGGGAAGCAATCAGCCCCAGCATTTT	CASSQDRGSNQPQHF
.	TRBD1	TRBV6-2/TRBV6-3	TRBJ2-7	TGTGCCAGCAGTCCCGCCCGGGACAGGGGCCACGAGCAGTACTTC	CASSPARDRGHEQYF
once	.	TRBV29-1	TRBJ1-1	TGCAGCGTCCTAAAAGGGGCAAGCACTGAAGCTTTCTTT	CSVLKGASTEAFF
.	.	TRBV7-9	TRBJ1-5	TGTGCCAGCAGCTTAGTAGGGGCTTATAGCAATCAGCCCCAGCATTTT	CASSLVGAYSNQPQHF
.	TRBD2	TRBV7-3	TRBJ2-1	TGTGCCAGCAGCCCAACGGGACTAGCGCACAATGAGCAGTTCTTC	CASSPTGLAHNEQFF
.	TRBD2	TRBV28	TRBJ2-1	TGTGCCAGCAGTTCACTAGCGGGAGGATACAATGAGCAGTTCTTC	CASSSLAGGYNEQFF
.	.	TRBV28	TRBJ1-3	TGTGCCAGCAAATTGGGCCATTTCGGACAATCCTCTGGAAACACCATATATTTT	CASKLGHFGQSSGNTIYF
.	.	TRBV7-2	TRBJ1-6	TGTGCCAGCAGCCATCCCGGGAATTCACCCCTCCACTTT	CASSHPGNSPLHF
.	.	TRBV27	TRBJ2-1	TGTGCCAGCACTCACCAGGAGCAGTTCTTC	CASTHQEQFF
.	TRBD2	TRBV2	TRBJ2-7	TGTGCCAGCAAACTAGCGGGCTCCTACGAGCAGTACTTC	CASKLAGSYEQYF
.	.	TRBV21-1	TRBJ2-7	TGTGCCAGCGGGATCCCCGGGACAAAAGGTACCTACGAGCAGTACTTC	CASGIPGTKGTYEQYF
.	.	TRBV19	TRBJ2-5	TGTGCCAGTAGTATTTTGTTGGGGGGAGAGACCCAGTACTTC	CASSILLGGETQYF
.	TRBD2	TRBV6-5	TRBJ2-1	TGTGCCAGCGGCCCTAGCGGGATAGTCAATGAGCAGTTCTTC	CASGPSGIVNEQFF
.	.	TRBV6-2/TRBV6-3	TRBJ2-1	TGTGCCAGCAGTTACGATGGCGGAAGCTCCTACAATGAGCAGTTCTTC	CASSYDGGSSYNEQFF
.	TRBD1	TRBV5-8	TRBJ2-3	TGTGCCAGCAGCTTGGACAGGGGCCGCACAGATACGCAGTATTTT	CASSLDRGRTDTQYF
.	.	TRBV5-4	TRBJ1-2	TGTGCCAGCAGTTGGGGAGGTGGCTACACCTTC	CASSWGGGYTF
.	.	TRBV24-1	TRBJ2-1	TGTGCCACCAGTGATTTGGGGGACACCGAATCGCCCATTCCCAATGAGCAGTTCTTC	CATSDLGDTESPIPNEQFF
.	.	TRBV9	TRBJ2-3	TGTGCCAGCAGCCTTAGACAGAGCACAGATACGCAGTATTTT	CASSLRQSTDTQYF
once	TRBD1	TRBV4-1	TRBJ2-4	TGCGCCAGCAGCCAGTTGACAGGGTCCATTCAGTACTTC	CASSQLTGSIQYF
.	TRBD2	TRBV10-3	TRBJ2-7	TGTGCCATTCGGCCTAGCGGGACTCACGAGCAGTACTTC	CAIRPSGTHEQYF
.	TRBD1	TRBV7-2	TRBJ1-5	TGTGCCAGCAGTCGACAGGGCTATCAGCCCCAGCATTTT	CASSRQGYQPQHF
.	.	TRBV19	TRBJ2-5	TGTGCCAGTAGTATTAACCTACGGGAGACCCAGTACTTC	CASSINLRETQYF
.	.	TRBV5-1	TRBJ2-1	TGCGCCAGCAGCTTGGGAGGCGAGCAGTTCTTC	CASSLGGEQFF
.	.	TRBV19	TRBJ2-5	TGTGCCAGTAGTGAGAGGGTCCAAGAGACCCAGTACTTC	CASSERVQETQYF
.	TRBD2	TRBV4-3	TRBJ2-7	TGCGCCAGCAGCCAAGAAAGCGGGAGCTCCTACGAGCAGTACTTC	CASSQESGSSYEQYF
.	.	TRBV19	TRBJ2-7	TGTGCCAGTAGTCCCCCAGAGTCGGGCGAGCAGTACTTC	CASSPPESGEQYF
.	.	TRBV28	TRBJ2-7	TGTGCCAGCTCGATGTGGGACAAGCCCTACGAGCAGTACTTC	CASSMWDKPYEQYF
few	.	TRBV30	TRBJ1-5	TGTGCCTGGAGTCGGGACAACAATCAGCCCCAGCATTTT	CAWSRDNNQPQHF
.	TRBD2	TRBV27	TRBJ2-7	TGTGCCAGCAGTTCAATTAGGGCTAGCGGGAGACACGAGCAGTACTTC	CASSSIRASGRHEQYF
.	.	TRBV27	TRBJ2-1	TGTGCCAGCAGTTTTTTCCAGCGGTCACACAATGAGCAGTTCTTC	CASSFFQRSHNEQFF
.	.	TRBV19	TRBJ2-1	TGTGCCAGTAGTATAGTAAACCCAGGACTGGTAAATGAGCAGTTCTTC	CASSIVNPGLVNEQFF
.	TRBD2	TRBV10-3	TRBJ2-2	TGTGCCATCAGTGAGTCACTAGCGGGAGGGCCGTTCGGGGAGCTGTTTTTT	CAISESLAGGPFGELFF
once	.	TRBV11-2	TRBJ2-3	TGTGCCAGCAGCTTTAGTCGGGAGAATACGCAGTATTTT	CASSFSRENTQYF
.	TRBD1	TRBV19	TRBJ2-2	TGTGCCAGTAGACCCGGACAGGGGCACACCGGGGAGCTGTTTTTT	CASRPGQGHTGELFF